This T cell receptor beta chain was recovered during a study of graft-versus-host responses after intestinal transplantation. Overall study results and limits: Early after transplant, HvG clones declined as circulating GvH clones peaked.

Concerning this clone itself: Its antigen is still unknown.

The ends lost 6 bases at V and 2 bases at J; junction bases unmatched: 0. The germline V gene has CDR1 SGHAT and CDR2 FQNNGV. This CDR3 is built from 14 residues. The assay was immunoSEQ multiplex PCR, and TCRdb's table has in-frame clones only and misses some. Of roughly 46,000 clones listed, roughly 91% are singletons. The chain combines TRBV11-2 with TRBJ2-1; 11 positions agree with TRBD2. Material: PBMCs, obtained more than 750 days after a first intestinal transplant, on the day of a second. This sequence was found in a human patient who received an intestinal transplant, so some T cells may come from the graft donor. The CDR3 reads CASRTSGTYNEQFF. CDR3 DNA: TGTGCCAGCAGGACTAGCGGGACCTACAATGAGCAGTTCTTC.